The clone carrying this T cell receptor beta chain came up many times. The data originate from a study of blood T cells in healthy people across ages. PCR was performed a second time for about 7 to 12 cycles using a sample-barcoded 5' primer and a J-beta primer mix. TCRdb recomputed calls from the 5' RACE reads with MiXCR, one row per CDR3 protein. The sample consists of some 1.6 million distinct CDR3 sequences, 30% to 40% of them appearing once. Collection of 9.5 to 10 milliliters of peripheral blood was performed for each donor. The germline CDR1 and CDR2 sequences are DFQATT and SNEGSKA (reference sequence). This CDR3 spans 14 amino acids. V gave up 0 bases and J gave up 7 bases; unmatched junction bases: 5.

This receptor was obtained from a woman in her twenties or thirties in good health. The specimen was blood. V is TRBV20-1 and J is TRBJ1-5, with TRBD1 identical over 8 bases. CDR3: CSARDSGGYQPQHF. Written as DNA, the CDR3 is TGCAGTGCTAGAGATTCAGGGGGCTACCAGCCCCAGCATTTT.